This T cell receptor beta chain was captured by sequencing in a study of memory CD4+ T cells and cytomegalovirus serostatus. The germline V gene has CDR1 SGHDT and CDR2 YYEEEE. The V segment lost 1 base and the J segment 3 bases; nucleotides outside the gene matches: 12. The CDR3 is made up of 17 amino acids. Study conclusions and caveats: CMV serostatus prediction reached median AUC around 0.95, or 0.9 with US-trained model.

In the case of this clone: What it binds is unknown.

As handled by the study authors: Out-of-frame sequences were removed, leaving 2 million or so distinct TCRbeta sequences. Profiling relied on immunoSEQ multiplex PCR, and the TCRdb table lists in-frame clones only, not all of them. The V and J calls and clone size are taken from that table; D and trimming were inferred from the DNA. The sample has over 35,000 clones; around 78% are singletons. Single viable CD3+CD4+CD8-CD45RO+ cells were sorted as the memory CD4+ T cells. Serostatus was set by detecting CMV pp150, pp28, p38, p52 IgG. The sequence was collected from an adult in good health and CMV-seronegative. J is TRBJ2-5 and V is TRBV5-6; 7 bases are a match to TRBD2. Sequences were obtained from memory CD4+ T cells from blood. CDR3: CASSLSARAGREETQYF. CDR3 DNA: TGTGCCAGCAGCTTGTCGGCGAGGGCAGGGAGGGAAGAGACCCAGTACTTC.